Reported below is one T cell receptor beta chain. V gave up 3 bases and J gave up 4 bases; unmatched junction bases: 5. CDR3 length equals 14 residues. Germline V gene lookup returns CDR1 SGHRS and CDR2 YFSETQ. TCRdb ran MiXCR on the 5' RACE reads and lists one entry per CDR3 protein. This sample has 5,300 or so distinct CDR3 sequences, with over 30% found just once. The source of this sequence is a female donor with breast cancer. This chain joins TRBV5-1 and TRBJ2-3; TRBD2 matches 7 bases. Material: memory CD4+ T cells sorted from blood. The sample's subset: memory CD4+ T cells, CD4+CD45RO+CD25-. CDR3 in amino acids: CASSSSSGPDTQYF. The CDR3 DNA reads TGCGCCAGCAGCTCGTCTAGCGGACCAGATACGCAGTATTTT.